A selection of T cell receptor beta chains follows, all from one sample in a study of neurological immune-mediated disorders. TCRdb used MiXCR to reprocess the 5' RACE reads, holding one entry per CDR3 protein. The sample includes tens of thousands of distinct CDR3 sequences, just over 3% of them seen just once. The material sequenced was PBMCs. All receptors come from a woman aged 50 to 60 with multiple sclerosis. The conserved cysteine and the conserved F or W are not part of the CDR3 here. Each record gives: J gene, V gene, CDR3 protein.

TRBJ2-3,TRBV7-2,ASSYDRGGDTQY
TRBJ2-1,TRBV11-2,ASSRDSGTEQF
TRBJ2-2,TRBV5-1,ASSLHAGGTGELF
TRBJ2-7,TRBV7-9,ASSSQQGWAYEQY
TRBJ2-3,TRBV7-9,ASSLGGPSTDTQY
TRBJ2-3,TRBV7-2,ASSFDSGGTDTQY
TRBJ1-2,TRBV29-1,SGGQGDYGYT
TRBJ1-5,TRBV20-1,SAYPGTGGSRPQH
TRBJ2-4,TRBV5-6,ASNPRGTKNIQY
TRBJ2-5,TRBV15,ATSLSRGFGQETQY
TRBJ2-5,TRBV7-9,ASSLQGSPETQY
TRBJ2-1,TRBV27,ASRGGGLNPNEQF
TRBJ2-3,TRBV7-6,ASSSPGLAGGRTDTQY
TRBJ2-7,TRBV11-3,ASSSGTSGRAADYEQY
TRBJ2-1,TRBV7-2,ASSPGVGLAGNQGQF
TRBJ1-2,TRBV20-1,SSNPRTGWSGYT
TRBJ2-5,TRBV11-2,ASSLSASGGTQY